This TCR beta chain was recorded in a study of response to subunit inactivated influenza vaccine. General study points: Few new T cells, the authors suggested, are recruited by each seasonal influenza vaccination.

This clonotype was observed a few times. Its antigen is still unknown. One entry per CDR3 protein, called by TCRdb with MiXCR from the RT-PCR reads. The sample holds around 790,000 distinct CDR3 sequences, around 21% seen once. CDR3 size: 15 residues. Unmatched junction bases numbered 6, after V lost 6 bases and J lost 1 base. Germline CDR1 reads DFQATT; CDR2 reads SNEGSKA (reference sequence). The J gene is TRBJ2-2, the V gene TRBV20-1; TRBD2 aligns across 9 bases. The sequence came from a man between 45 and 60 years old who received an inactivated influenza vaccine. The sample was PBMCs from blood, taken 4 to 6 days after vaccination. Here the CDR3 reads CSANSGGQNTGELFF. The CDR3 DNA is TGCAGTGCAAATAGCGGGGGCCAGAACACCGGGGAGCTGTTTTTT.